The 25 T cell receptor beta chains given below trace back to one sample, sequenced in a study of blood T cell repertoires in COVID-19. The assay was immunoSEQ multiplex PCR, and TCRdb's table has in-frame clones only and misses some. The data contain around 69,000 clones, about 88% of them singletons. Sequencing was carried out using peripheral blood. Receptors originate from a woman aged 45-65 years with active COVID-19.

The rearrangement uses TRBV9 and TRBJ2-2; TRBD2 matches at 12 bases. Per germline, CDR1 SGDLS and CDR2 YYNGEE. This CDR3 is 17 amino acids long. V lost 7 bases to trimming and J lost 6 bases; unmatched junction nucleotides: 13. The CDR3 loop reads CASGGLAGGALPGELFF. CDR3 bases: TGTGCCAGCGGGGGGCTAGCGGGAGGGGCTCTCCCCGGGGAGCTGTTTTTT.

This chain links TRBV19 with TRBJ1-2, with unresolved D. The ends were cut back, 3 bases at V and 2 bases at J, with 10 bases in the middle. CDR1 and CDR2 (germline): LNHDA, SQIVND (reference sequence). This CDR3 contains 14 residues. As DNA, the CDR3 is TGTGCCAGTAGTATTGCTATACAGAACTATGGCTACACCTTC. This codes for CASSIAIQNYGYTF.

The chain links TRBV11-3 to TRBJ2-1, with 10 bases fitting TRBD2. Germline trimming cut 1 base from V and 0 bases from J; bases unmatched to any gene: 3. The germline V gene has CDR1 SGHNT and CDR2 YENEEA. The CDR3 runs to 17 residues. The CDR3 DNA sequence: TGTGCCAGCAGCTTAGTTAGCGGGGGGAGCTCCTACAATGAGCAGTTCTTC. Translating gives CASSLVSGGSSYNEQFF.

This sequence joins TRBV28 and TRBJ2-3, with a weak D call TRBD1 (5 bases). With 7 bases removed from V and 5 bases from J, the gap between germline ends came to 10 bases. This CDR3 has 12 residues. Germline-derived CDR1 and CDR2 are MDHEN and SYDVKM. CDR3 bases: TGTGCCAGCACAGGGCCTAAAGATACGCAGTATTTT. Translated: CASTGPKDTQYF.

The J gene is TRBJ2-5, the V gene TRBV6-5; 8 bases line up with TRBD1. The germline CDR1 and CDR2 sequences are MNHEY and SVGAGI. V lost 5 bases and J lost 3; bases outside the gene matches: 5. CDR3 length: 14 residues. CDR3: CASSITGGKETQYF. DNA for the CDR3: TGTGCCAGCAGTATAACAGGGGGAAAAGAGACCCAGTACTTC.

A single count supports this clone. This sequence joins TRBV28 and TRBJ2-2; 7 bases map to TRBD1. After removal of 2 bases from V and 0 bases from J, the junction contained 3 bases not matched to a gene. The CDR3 has 16 amino acids. CDR1 is MDHEN, CDR2 SYDVKM, per germline. The CDR3 region has the DNA TGTGCCAGCAGTTTACCGGGACAGTCGAACACCGGGGAGCTGTTTTTT. Its protein product is CASSLPGQSNTGELFF.

This chain connects TRBV28 to TRBJ1-1; 9 bases align to TRBD1. V was pared by 5 bases and J by 1 base, with 8 bases of the junction left unmatched. Per the germline V gene, CDR1 is MDHEN and CDR2 is SYDVKM. The CDR3 contains 16 residues. Here the CDR3 reads CASSTGQGRGNTEAFF. CDR3 DNA sequence: TGTGCCAGCAGTACTGGACAGGGGAGGGGGAACACTGAAGCTTTCTTT.

This chain uses TRBV24-1 with TRBJ1-5, with 8 bases lining up with TRBD1. Germline values: CDR1 KGHDR, CDR2 SFDVKD. The CDR3 covers 16 residues. Trimming at V came to 5 bases and at J to 0 bases, leaving 5 bases not matched to a gene. The CDR3 here is CATSGIQGASNQPQHF. CDR3 nucleotide sequence: TGTGCCACCAGTGGGATTCAGGGGGCTAGCAATCAGCCCCAGCATTTT.

The V and J genes are TRBV4-1 and TRBJ2-5; 10 positions match TRBD2. Germline-derived CDR1 and CDR2 are MGHRA and YSYEKL. This CDR3 has 17 residues. With 0 bases clipped from V and 1 base from J, the junction kept 5 bases outside the gene matches. CDR3 region: CASSQDQVAGGQETQYF. The CDR3 nucleotides read TGCGCCAGCAGCCAAGACCAGGTAGCGGGAGGCCAAGAGACCCAGTACTTC.

This chain joins TRBV7-8 and TRBJ2-1; maybe TRBD2 (6 bases). The germline V gene has CDR1 SGHVS and CDR2 FQNEAQ. The CDR3 totals 15 residues. V lost 2 bases to trimming and J lost 6 bases, with 14 bases between them. The CDR3 nucleotides are TGTGCCAGCAGCTTATTTAGCGGCATGGCCAATGAGCAGTTCTTC. Amino acid sequence: CASSLFSGMANEQFF.

This chain connects TRBV4-1 to TRBJ2-5; D gene unclear. CDR1 and CDR2 (germline): MGHRA, YSYEKL. The CDR3 consists of 13 residues. Trimming stripped 1 base from V and 5 bases from J, with 8 bases between. In DNA form, the CDR3 reads TGCGCCAGCAGCCAAGCTCACGGGGAGACCCAGTACTTC. Translated, it gives CASSQAHGETQYF.

The V call is TRBV5-1, the J call TRBJ2-2, with TRBD2 identical over 12 bases. This CDR3 has 15 amino acids. Germline V gene lookup returns CDR1 SGHRS and CDR2 YFSETQ. The trim removed 6 bases at V and 8 bases at J, leaving 8 bases unmatched. The chain's CDR3 is CASTLTSGRYGELFF. The CDR3 coding sequence is TGCGCCAGCACCCTGACTAGCGGGAGATATGGGGAGCTGTTTTTT.

Written as DNA, the CDR3 is TGTGCCAGCAGCCTCCCCCAACAGTCCTACGAGCAGTACTTC. Translation gives CASSLPQQSYEQYF. The chain employs TRBV7-6 and TRBJ2-7; D uncertain. V was cut by 5 bases and J by 1 base, with 12 bases left in between. Germline V gives CDR1 SGHVS, CDR2 FNYEAQ. The CDR3 sequence is 14 residues long.

The CDR3 loop is CASSISDGASPLHF. The CDR3 region has the DNA TGTGCCAGTAGTATTTCAGACGGAGCTTCACCCCTCCACTTT. The rearrangement uses TRBV19 and TRBJ1-6; D is unresolved. The CDR3 length is 14 residues. V dropped 3 bases and J dropped 9 bases, with 12 bases sitting between them. Germline values: CDR1 LNHDA, CDR2 SQIVND (reference sequence). The whole variable domain, remainder taken from reference TRBV19 and TRBJ1-6, is DGGITQSPKYLFRKEGQNVTLSCEQNLNHDAMYWYRQDPGQGLRLIYYSQIVNDFQKGDIAEGYSVSREKKESFPLTVTSAQKNPTAFYLCASSISDGASPLHFGNGTRLTVT.

This clone appeared a few times. The chain links TRBV29-1 to TRBJ2-1, with 9 bases lining up with TRBD1. CDR1 and CDR2 from the germline V gene are SQVTM and ANQGSEA. This CDR3 has 13 amino acids. The V and J ends lost 3 bases and 4 bases, in that order; junction bases with no gene match: 1. CDR3 nucleotide sequence: TGCAGCGTTGAGACAGGGGGGTACAATGAGCAGTTCTTC. Its protein product is CSVETGGYNEQFF.

The chain recombines TRBV5-5 with TRBJ2-7; D possibly corresponds to TRBD1 (5 bases). Trimming took off 2 bases at V and 5 bases at J, with 14 bases between the two ends. Per germline, CDR1 SGHKS and CDR2 YYEKEE (reference sequence). This CDR3 is 14 amino acids long. For the CDR3, the DNA is TGTGCCAGCAGCTTTGGGCAGGGCGGCAACGAGCAGTACTTC. Translated, it gives CASSFGQGGNEQYF. The variable domain in full, with the rest retrieved from reference TRBV5-5 and TRBJ2-7, is DAGVTQSPTHLIKTRGQQVTLRCSPISGHKSVSWYQQVLGQGPQFIFQYYEKEERGRGNFPDRFSARQFPNYSSELNVNALLLGDSALYLCASSFGQGGNEQYFGPGTRLTVT.

V and J are TRBV9 and TRBJ2-3; the match to TRBD2 covers 7 bases. The germline gives CDR1 SGDLS, CDR2 YYNGEE. The V and J ends lost 3 bases and 3 bases, in that order; junction bases with no gene match: 13. The CDR3 length is 17 residues. The CDR3 here is CASSDPKEGGRTDTQYF. Written as DNA, the CDR3 is TGTGCCAGCAGCGACCCCAAAGAGGGAGGGCGAACAGATACGCAGTATTTT.

The chain couples TRBV5-1 to TRBJ2-7, with 11 bases matching TRBD1. Germline CDR1 reads SGHRS; CDR2 reads YFSETQ. The CDR3 length is 14 residues. Germline trimming cut 4 bases from V and 3 bases from J; bases unmatched to any gene: 3. This CDR3 reads CASSGQGAIYEQYF. CDR3 nucleotide sequence: TGCGCCAGCAGCGGACAGGGGGCCATCTACGAGCAGTACTTC.

This clone has just one count. CDR3 sequence reads: CASSPLVPGQGIVGYTF. CDR3 in DNA: TGTGCCAGCAGCCCTCTAGTCCCGGGACAGGGTATAGTCGGCTACACCTTC. The genes are TRBV5-6 and TRBJ1-2; 9 bases line up with TRBD1. CDR1 is SGHDT, CDR2 YYEEEE, per germline. The ends lost 4 bases at V and 8 bases at J; junction bases unmatched: 18. The CDR3 covers 17 residues.

The rearrangement uses TRBV7-9 and TRBJ2-6, with 11 bases that match TRBD2. Germline V gene data show CDR1 as SEHNR and CDR2 as FQNEAQ (reference sequence). The CDR3 extends over 17 amino acids. The V gene end was trimmed by 6 bases and the J gene end by 1 base; junction bases not matched to a gene: 5. CDR3 region: CASRISGRGSGANVLTF. Written as DNA, the CDR3 is TGTGCCAGCAGAATTAGCGGGAGGGGGTCTGGGGCCAACGTCCTGACTTTC. Full variable domain (outside the CDR3, taken from reference TRBV7-9 and TRBJ2-6): DTGVSQNPRHKITKRGQNVTFRCDPISEHNRLYWYRQTLGQGPEFLTYFQNEAQLEKSRLLSDRFSAERPKGSFSTLEIQRTEQGDSAMYLCASRISGRGSGANVLTFGAGSRLTVL.

This chain connects TRBV27 to TRBJ2-7; 13 bases fit TRBD2. CDR3 length equals 16 residues. From germline, CDR1 is MNHEY and CDR2 SMNVEV (reference sequence). The V segment lost 3 bases and the J segment 0 bases; nucleotides outside the gene matches: 2. The CDR3 is CASSFGTSGTSYEQYF. Written as DNA, the CDR3 is TGTGCCAGCAGTTTCGGGACTAGCGGGACCTCCTACGAGCAGTACTTC.

This chain links TRBV7-9 with TRBJ1-3; 7 bases map to TRBD1. Trimming took 5 bases from V and 2 from J; bases not matched to a gene: 6. Germline CDR1 SEHNR, CDR2 FQNEAQ (reference sequence). The CDR3 loop spans 15 amino acids. Here the CDR3 reads CASSPDRFAGNTIYF. The DNA for the CDR3 is TGTGCCAGCAGCCCGGACAGGTTCGCTGGAAACACCATATATTTT.

CDR3 DNA sequence: TGTGCCAGCAGCCACAGGGGGTTCAACACTGAAGCTTTCTTT. Protein: CASSHRGFNTEAFF. The V gene is TRBV7-9, the J gene TRBJ1-1; 8 nucleotides align to TRBD1. Germline CDR1 reads SEHNR; CDR2 reads FQNEAQ (reference sequence). V trimming: 5 bases; J trimming: 2 bases; junction bases outside the gene matches: 4. There are 14 residues in the CDR3. Filled out from reference TRBV7-9 and TRBJ1-1, the complete variable domain reads DTGVSQNPRHKITKRGQNVTFRCDPISEHNRLYWYRQTLGQGPEFLTYFQNEAQLEKSRLLSDRFSAERPKGSFSTLEIQRTEQGDSAMYLCASSHRGFNTEAFFGQGTRLTVV.

The chain recombines TRBV12-3 or TRBV12-4 with TRBJ1-5; TRBD1 agrees at 7 bases. This CDR3 is built from 12 residues. Trimming cost V 5 bases and J 12 bases; bases outside gene matches: 7. CDR3 amino acids: CASSQQGLRQHF. The CDR3 coding sequence is TGTGCCAGCAGTCAACAGGGGTTGCGCCAGCATTTT.

The chain employs TRBV30 and TRBJ1-3, with D unresolved. This CDR3 region has 13 residues. V gave up 8 bases and J gave up 4 bases, with 15 bases separating them. Looked up from germline, CDR1 is GTSNPN and CDR2 is SVGIG (reference sequence). Here the CDR3 reads CALVQDVGNTIYF. In nucleotides, the CDR3 is TGTGCCCTGGTGCAGGATGTAGGAAACACCATATATTTT.